This T cell receptor beta chain is from a study of T cells in Graves' hyperthyroidism and ophthalmopathy. Notes on the study in general: Most expanded thyroid clonotypes above 0.001 also appeared in blood.

Researchers took RNA transcripts and amplified the TCR beta CDR3 regions from them. During a first-round RT-PCR of the TCR CDR3, the HTBI primer set was used. TCRdb re-called the multiplex PCR reads with MiXCR, one entry per CDR3 protein. The sample records 500,000 to 750,000 distinct CDR3 sequences, around 46% being singletons. This clonotype was seen ten or more times. What it binds is not known. Trimming removed 2 bases at V and 9 bases at J, with 5 bases between. In germline, CDR1 is SEHNR, CDR2 FQNEAQ (reference sequence). The CDR3 totals 12 residues. The sample taken for sequencing was peripheral blood or thyroid tissue (not recorded which). The TCR was taken from a woman between 18 and 30 years old with Graves' hyperthyroidism. The rearrangement uses TRBV7-9 and TRBJ1-6; a weak D match, TRBD1 (5 bases). Here the CDR3 DNA reads TGTGCCAGCAGCTTAAGGGGTTCACCCCTCCACTTT. Residues: CASSLRGSPLHF.